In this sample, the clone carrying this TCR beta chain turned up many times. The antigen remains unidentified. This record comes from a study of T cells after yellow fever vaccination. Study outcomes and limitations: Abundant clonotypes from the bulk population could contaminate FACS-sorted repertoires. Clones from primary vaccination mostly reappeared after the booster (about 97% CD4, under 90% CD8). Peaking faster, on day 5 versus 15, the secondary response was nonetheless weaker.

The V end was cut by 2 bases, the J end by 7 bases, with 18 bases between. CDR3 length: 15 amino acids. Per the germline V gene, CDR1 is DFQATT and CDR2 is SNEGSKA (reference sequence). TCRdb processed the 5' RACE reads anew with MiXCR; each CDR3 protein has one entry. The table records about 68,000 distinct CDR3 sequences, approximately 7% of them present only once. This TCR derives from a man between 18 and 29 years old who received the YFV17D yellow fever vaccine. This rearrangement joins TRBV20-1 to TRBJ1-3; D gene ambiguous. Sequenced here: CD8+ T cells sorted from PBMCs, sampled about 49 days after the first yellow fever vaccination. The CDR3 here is CSARPDGEWRNTIYF. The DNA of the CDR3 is TGCAGTGCTAGACCCGACGGGGAGTGGCGCAACACCATATATTTT.